Shown below are 18 T cell receptor beta chains from a single sample sequenced in a study of T cell responses to AZD1222 COVID-19 vaccine. The protocol was immunoSEQ multiplex PCR, while the TCRdb copy is restricted to in-frame clones and leaves out a portion. In the table there are about 50,000 clones, more than 60% of which are singletons. The source material was peripheral blood, sampled on day 0 of AZD1222 vaccination. Receptor source: an adult in good health.

The chain joins TRBV18 to TRBJ1-2; possible D gene TRBD1, 5 bases. The germline gives CDR1 KGHSH, CDR2 LQKENI. The V end lost 4 bases, the J end lost 8 bases, and 11 bases lay between the germline ends. CDR3 length equals 12 residues. CDR3 DNA sequence: TGTGCCAGCTCACATACCAGGGAGGGCTACACCTTC. It translates to CASSHTREGYTF.

CDR3 DNA: TGTGCCAGCAGTTTATCGCAGGGTGCGAAAAAACTGTTTTTT. As protein: CASSLSQGAKKLFF. The chain uses TRBV28 and TRBJ1-4; tentatively, D is TRBD1 (5 bases). The germline V gene has CDR1 MDHEN and CDR2 SYDVKM. Between the trimmed V and J ends, which lost 1 base and 9 bases, there was a span of 12 bases. This CDR3 is 14 amino acids long.

This sequence joins TRBV5-1 and TRBJ1-1, with D unresolved. Per the germline V gene, CDR1 is SGHRS and CDR2 is YFSETQ. V shed 0 bases and J shed 3 bases, with 18 bases lying between them. CDR3 length: 17 amino acids. The CDR3 loop is CASSLVAQIGWHTEAFF. The CDR3 nucleotides are TGCGCCAGCAGCTTGGTTGCCCAAATCGGCTGGCACACTGAAGCTTTCTTT.

This chain links TRBV10-3 with TRBJ1-2, with D unresolved. Germline V gives CDR1 ENHRY, CDR2 SYGVKD. With 4 bases removed from V and 7 bases from J, the gap between germline ends came to 16 bases. There are 14 residues in the CDR3. The CDR3 DNA follows: TGTGCCATCAGTGGGACCCTTTCAGGCGGTGGCTACACCTTC. It specifies CAISGTLSGGGYTF.

V is TRBV7-2 and J is TRBJ2-2, with D hard to call. Trimming left V 0 bases short and J 7 bases short, with 3 bases between. CDR1 is SGHTA and CDR2 is FQGNSA in the germline V gene. The CDR3 contains 12 residues. The CDR3 sequence is CASSLAGGELFF. The CDR3 DNA is TGTGCCAGCAGCTTAGCAGGCGGGGAGCTGTTTTTT. Supplemented by reference TRBV7-2 and TRBJ2-2, the full variable domain reads GAGVSQSPSNKVTEKGKDVELRCDPISGHTALYWYRQSLGQGLEFLIYFQGNSAPDKSGLPSDRFSAERTGGSVSTLTIQRTQQEDSAVYLCASSLAGGELFFGEGSRLTVL.

The V and J genes are TRBV5-6 and TRBJ1-1; D call uncertain. The CDR3 sequence is 15 residues long. V lost 4 bases and J 3 bases, leaving 16 bases between the germline ends. Germline loops: CDR1 SGHDT, CDR2 YYEEEE. The CDR3, as DNA: TGTGCCAGCAGCGGAACCGGGCTCGGGTACACTGAAGCTTTCTTT. It yields the protein CASSGTGLGYTEAFF.

The rearrangement links TRBV5-1 to TRBJ2-5; D remains unclear. Germline V gene lookup returns CDR1 SGHRS and CDR2 YFSETQ. The CDR3 totals 14 residues. The V end was cut by 2 bases, the J end by 1 base, with 9 bases between. The CDR3, as DNA: TGCGCCAGCAGCTTTGACGGTATCCAAGAGACCCAGTACTTC. Residues: CASSFDGIQETQYF.

The V and J genes are TRBV7-6 and TRBJ1-4; 9 bases align to TRBD1. In germline, CDR1 is SGHVS, CDR2 FNYEAQ. The V and J ends lost 2 bases and 7 bases, in that order; junction bases with no gene match: 5. CDR3 size: 15 residues. CDR3 region: CASSLSGTGSEKLFF. CDR3 DNA sequence: TGTGCCAGCAGCTTATCCGGGACAGGGAGTGAAAAACTGTTTTTT.

The rearrangement uses TRBV29-1 and TRBJ1-1; the match to TRBD1 covers 12 bases. The CDR3 contains 15 residues. In germline, CDR1 is SQVTM, CDR2 ANQGSEA. V shed 7 bases and J 4 bases; nucleotides not matched to a gene: 10. In DNA form, the CDR3 reads TGCAGCGCCGAAAGGGACAGGGGGCTGGGCACTGAAGCTTTCTTT. This translates into CSAERDRGLGTEAFF.

The chain couples TRBV5-1 to TRBJ2-2; D unclear. CDR3 size: 12 residues. Germline V gene sequence: CDR1 SGHRS, CDR2 YFSETQ. Trimming took off 4 bases at V and 0 bases at J, with 1 base between the two ends. The CDR3 region is CASSPNTGELFF. For the CDR3, the DNA is TGCGCCAGCAGCCCGAACACCGGGGAGCTGTTTTTT.

DNA for the CDR3: TGCGCCAGCAGCTCGGACACCACTTCCACAGATACGCAGTATTTT. This sequence encodes CASSSDTTSTDTQYF. V is TRBV5-1 and J is TRBJ2-3; perhaps TRBD1 as D (5 bases). The CDR3 is 15 amino acids. Germline-derived CDR1 and CDR2 are SGHRS and YFSETQ. V gave up 3 bases and J gave up 2 bases, with 13 bases separating them.

About this clone: At one boundary the junction diverges from the germline segment, which might be a read error. This CDR3 is CASRFDALSYNEQFF. CDR3 DNA sequence: TGTGCCAGCCGCTTTGATGCCCTCTCCTACAATGAGCAGTTCTTC. This chain links TRBV5-4 with TRBJ2-1; D remains unclear. This CDR3 spans 15 amino acids. Per germline, CDR1 SGHNT and CDR2 YYREEE (reference sequence).

The rearrangement links TRBV14 to TRBJ2-3, with 7 bases aligning to TRBD2. CDR3 size: 13 residues. Germline-derived CDR1 and CDR2 are SGHDN and FVKESK. The trim removed 4 bases at V and 6 bases at J, leaving 4 bases unmatched. In nucleotides, the CDR3 is TGTGCCAGCAGCCCCCAGGGAGGGGATACGCAGTATTTT. This encodes CASSPQGGDTQYF.

The V gene is TRBV2, the J gene TRBJ1-2, with unresolved D. Germline CDR1 reads SNHLY; CDR2 reads FYNNEI. There are 12 residues in the CDR3. V lost 6 bases and J lost 2, with 7 bases in between. CDR3 protein: CASRTGNYGYTF. Written as DNA, the CDR3 is TGTGCCAGCAGGACGGGGAACTATGGCTACACCTTC.

V usage is TRBV7-9 and J usage is TRBJ2-2; D gene unclear. Germline CDR1 reads SEHNR; CDR2 reads FQNEAQ (reference sequence). Trimming stripped 4 bases from V and 1 base from J, with 4 bases between. The CDR3 is 13 residues long. CDR3 sequence: CASSSMNTGELFF. The CDR3 bases are TGTGCCAGCAGCTCCATGAACACCGGGGAGCTGTTTTTT.

This clone was seen more than once but under ten times. J is TRBJ2-1 and V is TRBV28, with 11 bases lining up with TRBD2. CDR3 length equals 15 residues. Germline CDR1 reads MDHEN; CDR2 reads SYDVKM. The J segment lost 7 bases and the V segment lost 5 bases, leaving 7 bases of the junction unmatched. This CDR3 reads CASSTLAGGGNEQFF. The CDR3 bases are TGTGCCAGCAGTACCCTAGCGGGAGGTGGTAATGAGCAGTTCTTC.

This clone was recorded a few times. This chain links TRBV2 with TRBJ1-3, with a tentative D call TRBD1 (6 bases). V lost 6 bases to trimming and J lost 3 bases, with 18 bases between them. Germline loops: CDR1 SNHLY, CDR2 FYNNEI. This CDR3 spans 16 amino acids. The CDR3 DNA reads TGTGCCAGCAGGGCCCCTGGGGGGGCTCATGGAAACACCATATATTTT. This sequence encodes CASRAPGGAHGNTIYF.

The chain is built from TRBV29-1 and TRBJ1-6; 7 bases line up with TRBD1. There are 13 residues in the CDR3. The V gene end was trimmed by 6 bases and the J gene end by 6 bases; junction bases not matched to a gene: 5. Germline values: CDR1 SQVTM, CDR2 ANQGSEA. CDR3 sequence reads: CSVMGTANSPLHF. The DNA of the CDR3 is TGCAGCGTAATGGGGACAGCTAATTCACCCCTCCACTTT.